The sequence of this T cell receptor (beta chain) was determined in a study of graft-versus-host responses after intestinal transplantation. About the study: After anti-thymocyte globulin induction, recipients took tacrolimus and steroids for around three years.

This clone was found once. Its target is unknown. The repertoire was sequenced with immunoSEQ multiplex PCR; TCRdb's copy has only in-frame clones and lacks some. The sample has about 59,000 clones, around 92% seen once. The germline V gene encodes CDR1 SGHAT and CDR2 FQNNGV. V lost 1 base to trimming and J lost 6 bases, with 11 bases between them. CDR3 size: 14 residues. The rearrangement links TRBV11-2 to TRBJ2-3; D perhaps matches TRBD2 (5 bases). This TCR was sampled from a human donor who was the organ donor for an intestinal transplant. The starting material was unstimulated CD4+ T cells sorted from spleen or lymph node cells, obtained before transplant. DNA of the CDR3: TGTGCCAGCAGCTTAGGACCACGGAGGGATACGCAGTATTTT. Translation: CASSLGPRRDTQYF.